This T cell receptor (beta chain) was profiled in a study of blood T cell repertoires in COVID-19 (dated by TCRdb to 2018 to 2020). With respect to the entire study: The collaborator samples originated in the United States, Italy and Spain and spanned the acute and convalescent phases of COVID-19. HLA class I and class II types, where available, came from metadata supplied by the sample provider rather than from assay-based typing. Samples came from the ongoing ImmuneRACE study (first 160 participants) plus 1,254 subjects from 6 global collaborators. Sample metadata almost always included a de-identified subject ID, COVID-19 status, age in years and sex. Deeply sampled blood TCRbeta repertoires from subjects exposed to, actively infected with, or recovered from COVID-19 were included in the dataset. The prospective study material was composed of cDNA or gDNA derived from T cells, B-cell-depleted T cells, or PBMCs. A freely available public database, intended as a resource for researchers studying the immune response to SARS-CoV-2, is where the repertoires were released. Study-level results and caveats: Clinical and demographic metadata were provided uncurated, with the amount varying by source and participant.

Participants in the prospective study were aged roughly 18 to 100 years, lived in 20 to 30 United States geographic areas, and enrolled through a virtual design. To assign participants to cohorts, the prospective study relied on clinical history that participants themselves reported in a screening survey and a study questionnaire. Recovered participants in ImmuneRACE Cohort 3 were defined as having two consecutive negative NP/OP PCR tests, clearance from a healthcare professional, or resolution of symptoms. Mobile phlebotomists in the prospective study collected whole blood, serum and a nasopharyngeal or oropharyngeal swab from every participant. Additional blood draws and questionnaires over an approximately 2-month period could optionally be provided by prospective study participants. Blood samples from the prospective study were shipped frozen or at room temperature prior to DNA extraction.

TCRbeta CDR3 regions were amplified from genomic DNA using the immunoSEQ Assay, a bias-controlled multiplex PCR. On the authors' methods: The number of nucleated cells in each sample was estimated from the amplification of reference gene primers within the assay. To quantify the absolute abundance of each unique TCRbeta CDR3 rearrangement, sequence reads were collapsed and filtered. For each sample, productive Simpson clonality was calculated by taking the square root of Simpson's diversity index across productive rearrangements. TCRdb's version of the immuneACCESS table is confined to in-frame rearrangements and falls short of the full clone set. An unresolved V gene accounts for under half of the shortfall where checked; the remainder is of unknown origin. From that table come the V and J calls and clone size; the DNA was used to work out D and trimming. For this sample there are about 330,000 clones; 70% to 90% appear just once. Roughly 5.3% of the sample comes from the top ten.

The CDR3 numbers 13 residues from cysteine through phenylalanine. Here the CDR3 DNA is all that survives: 39 bases in frame from base 1. Germline trimming: 8 bases from V, 7 bases from J; junction bases outside gene matches: 7. CDR1 and CDR2 were assigned from the germline V gene (reference sequence) as PRHDT and FYEKMQ. Concerning this clone itself: Its antigen is currently not known. No qualities accompany the bases; no much larger clone lies one base away.

The receptor comes from a woman aged 25 to 39 who had recovered from COVID-19. The sequencing input was PBMCs or T cells enriched from blood (not recorded which). The V and J genes are TRBV13 and TRBJ1-4, with 7 central nucleotides matching TRBD1. DNA sequence: TGTGCCAGCGGATACAGGGGCGGTGAAAAACTGTTTTTT. Translated, this is CASGYRGGEKLFF.